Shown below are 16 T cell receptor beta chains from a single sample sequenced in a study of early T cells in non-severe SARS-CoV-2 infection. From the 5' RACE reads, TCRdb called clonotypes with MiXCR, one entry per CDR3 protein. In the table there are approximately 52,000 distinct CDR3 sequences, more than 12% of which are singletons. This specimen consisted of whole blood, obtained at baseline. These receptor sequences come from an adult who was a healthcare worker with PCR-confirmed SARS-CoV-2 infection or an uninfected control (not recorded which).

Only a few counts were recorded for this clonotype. CDR3 bases: TGCAGTGCTAGAGATAATGACGGCTACACCTTC. It translates to CSARDNDGYTF. The V and J genes are TRBV20-1 and TRBJ1-2; D not certain. Germline V gives CDR1 DFQATT, CDR2 SNEGSKA (reference sequence). The V end was cut by 0 bases, the J end by 8 bases, with 7 bases between. CDR3 size: 11 residues.

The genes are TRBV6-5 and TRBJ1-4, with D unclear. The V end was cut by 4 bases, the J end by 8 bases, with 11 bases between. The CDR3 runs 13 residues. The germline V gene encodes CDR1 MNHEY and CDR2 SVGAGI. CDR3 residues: CASSSLSGEKLFF. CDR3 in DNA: TGTGCCAGCAGTTCCCTAAGCGGCGAAAAACTGTTTTTT.

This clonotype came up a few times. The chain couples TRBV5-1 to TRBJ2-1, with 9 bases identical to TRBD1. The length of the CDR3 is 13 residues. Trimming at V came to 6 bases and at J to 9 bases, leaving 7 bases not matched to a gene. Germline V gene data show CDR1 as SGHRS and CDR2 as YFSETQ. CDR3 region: CASIETGGIEQFF. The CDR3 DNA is TGCGCCAGCATAGAGACAGGGGGAATTGAGCAGTTCTTC. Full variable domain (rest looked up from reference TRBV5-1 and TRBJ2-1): KAGVTQTPRYLIKTRGQQVTLSCSPISGHRSVSWYQQTPGQGLQFLFEYFSETQRNKGNFPGRFSGRQFSNSRSEMNVSTLELGDSALYLCASIETGGIEQFFGPGTRLTVL.

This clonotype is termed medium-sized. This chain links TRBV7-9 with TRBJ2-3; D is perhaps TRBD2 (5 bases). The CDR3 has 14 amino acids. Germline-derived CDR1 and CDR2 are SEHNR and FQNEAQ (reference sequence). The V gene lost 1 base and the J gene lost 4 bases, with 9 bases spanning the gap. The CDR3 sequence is CASSLVVGADTQYF. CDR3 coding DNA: TGTGCCAGCAGCTTAGTTGTCGGGGCAGATACGCAGTATTTT.

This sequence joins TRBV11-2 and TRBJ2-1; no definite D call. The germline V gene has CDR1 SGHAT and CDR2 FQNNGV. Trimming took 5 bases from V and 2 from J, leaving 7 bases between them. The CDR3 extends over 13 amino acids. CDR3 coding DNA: TGTGCCAGCAGCCCCGCCACCTACAATGAGCAGTTCTTC. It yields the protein CASSPATYNEQFF.

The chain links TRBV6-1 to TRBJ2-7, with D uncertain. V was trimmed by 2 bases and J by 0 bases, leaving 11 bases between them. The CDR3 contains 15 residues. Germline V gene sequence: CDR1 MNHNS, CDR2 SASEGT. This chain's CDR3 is CASSEPGGISYEQYF. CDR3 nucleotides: TGTGCCAGCAGTGAACCTGGCGGAATCTCCTACGAGCAGTACTTC.

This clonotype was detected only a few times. The CDR3 loop is CSVGQPGGNTQYF. DNA for the CDR3: TGCAGCGTGGGACAGCCTGGCGGCAATACGCAGTATTTT. The rearrangement links TRBV29-1 to TRBJ2-3; TRBD1 matches at 7 bases. V shed 6 bases and J 7 bases; nucleotides not matched to a gene: 10. This CDR3 has 13 residues. Germline CDR1 is SQVTM and CDR2 is ANQGSEA.

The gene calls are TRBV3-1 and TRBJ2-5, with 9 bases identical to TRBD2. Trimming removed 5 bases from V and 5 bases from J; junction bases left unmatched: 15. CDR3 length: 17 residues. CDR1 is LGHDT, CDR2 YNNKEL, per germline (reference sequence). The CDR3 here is CASSSLQGGGAPETQYF. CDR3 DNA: TGTGCCAGCAGCTCCCTCCAGGGCGGGGGGGCCCCGGAGACCCAGTACTTC.

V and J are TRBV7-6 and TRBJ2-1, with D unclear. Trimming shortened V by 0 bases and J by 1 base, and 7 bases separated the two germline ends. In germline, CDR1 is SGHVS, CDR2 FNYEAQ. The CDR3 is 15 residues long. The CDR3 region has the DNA TGTGCCAGCAGCTTAGCGCGAAGTTCCTACAATGAGCAGTTCTTC. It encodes CASSLARSSYNEQFF.

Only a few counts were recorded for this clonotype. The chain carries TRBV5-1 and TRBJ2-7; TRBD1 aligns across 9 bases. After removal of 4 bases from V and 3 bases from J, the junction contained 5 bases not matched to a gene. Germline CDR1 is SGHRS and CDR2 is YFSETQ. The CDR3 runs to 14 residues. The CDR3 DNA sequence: TGCGCCAGCAGCGGAGGGACAGGGAACTACGAGCAGTACTTC. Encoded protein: CASSGGTGNYEQYF.

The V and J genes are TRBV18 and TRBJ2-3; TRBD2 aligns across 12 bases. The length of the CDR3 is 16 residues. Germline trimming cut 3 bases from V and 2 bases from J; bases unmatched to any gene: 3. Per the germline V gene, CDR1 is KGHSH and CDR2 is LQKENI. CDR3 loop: CASSPGLAGITDTQYF. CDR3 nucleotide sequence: TGTGCCAGCTCACCTGGACTAGCGGGGATCACAGATACGCAGTATTTT.

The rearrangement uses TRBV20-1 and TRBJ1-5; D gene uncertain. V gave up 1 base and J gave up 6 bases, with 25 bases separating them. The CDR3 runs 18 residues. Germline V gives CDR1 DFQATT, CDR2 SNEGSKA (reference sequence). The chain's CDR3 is CSARVRTARLTGSQPQHF. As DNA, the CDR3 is TGCAGTGCTAGAGTAAGGACCGCCCGTCTTACTGGGAGTCAGCCCCAGCATTTT.

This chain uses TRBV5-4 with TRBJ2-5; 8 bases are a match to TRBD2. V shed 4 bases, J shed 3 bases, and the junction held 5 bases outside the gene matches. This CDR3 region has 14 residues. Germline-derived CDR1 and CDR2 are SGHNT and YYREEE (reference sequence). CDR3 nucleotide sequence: TGTGCCAGCAGCCCGACTAGCGCGGAAGAGACCCAGTACTTC. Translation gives CASSPTSAEETQYF.

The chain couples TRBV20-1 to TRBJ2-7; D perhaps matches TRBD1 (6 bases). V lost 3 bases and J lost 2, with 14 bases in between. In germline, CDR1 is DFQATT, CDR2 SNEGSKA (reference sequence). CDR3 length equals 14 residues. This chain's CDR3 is CSASPRTAAYEQYF. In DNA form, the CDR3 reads TGCAGTGCTAGTCCCCGGACAGCCGCCTACGAGCAGTACTTC.

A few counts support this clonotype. The CDR3 nucleotides are TGTGCCAGCAGCACCGCGGGGCTCTACAATGAGCAGTTCTTC. Translation: CASSTAGLYNEQFF. The V gene is TRBV7-3, the J gene TRBJ2-1, with TRBD2 as a possible D gene (6 bases). Germline V gene lookup returns CDR1 SGHTA and CDR2 FQGTGA. V gave up 5 bases and J gave up 3 bases, with 11 bases separating them. This CDR3 has 14 amino acids. The complete variable domain, with remaining parts taken from reference TRBV7-3 and TRBJ2-1, reads GAGVSQTPSNKVTEKGKYVELRCDPISGHTALYWYRQSLGQGPEFLIYFQGTGAADDSGLPNDRFFAVRPEGSVSTLKIQRTERGDSAVYLCASSTAGLYNEQFFGPGTRLTVL.

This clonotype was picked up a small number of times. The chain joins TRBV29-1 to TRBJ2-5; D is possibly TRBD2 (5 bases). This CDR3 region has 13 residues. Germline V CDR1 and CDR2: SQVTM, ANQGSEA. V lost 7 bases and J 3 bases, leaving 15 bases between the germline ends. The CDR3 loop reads CSASWTVKETQYF. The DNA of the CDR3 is TGCAGCGCGAGCTGGACTGTAAAAGAGACCCAGTACTTC. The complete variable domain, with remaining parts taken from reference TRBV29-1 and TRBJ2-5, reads SAVISQKPSRDICQRGTSLTIQCQVDSQVTMMFWYRQQPGQSLTLIATANQGSEATYESGFVIDKFPISRPNLTFSTLTVSNMSPEDSSIYLCSASWTVKETQYFGPGTRLLVL.